The sequence of this TCR beta chain was determined in a study of cytomegalovirus exposure and HLA in healthy donors. Study context: In a later analysis, it was reported that the approximately 120 validation repertoires had been produced on the same platform as the roughly 610 repertoires belonging to the first cohort. Findings and caveats of the study: The tendency of first-cohort TCR clusters to co-occur in the 120 validation repertoires was identified by a subsequent analysis. Cytomegalovirus association was listed for around 170 TCR beta chains.

Per the germline V gene, CDR1 is MDHEN and CDR2 is SYDVKM. This CDR3 is built from 16 residues. Trimming removed 5 bases at V and 5 bases at J, with 19 bases between. Profiling relied on immunoSEQ multiplex PCR, and the TCRdb table lists in-frame clones only, not all of them. The sample carries nearly 80,000 clones, more than 85% recorded once. Note on this clone: Its target is unknown.

The approximately 120-subject validation cohort, separate from the approximately 640-subject first cohort, included the donors. This receptor was identified in a young woman in good health and CMV-seronegative. V is TRBV28 and J is TRBJ1-5; no definite D call. The specimen sequenced was PBMCs. CDR3 DNA sequence: TGTGCCAGCAGTAGTGGAAGTCGGGGAAGGTATCAGCCCCAGCATTTT. Encoded protein: CASSSGSRGRYQPQHF. Complete variable domain (other parts from reference TRBV28 and TRBJ1-5): DVKVTQSSRYLVKRTGEKVFLECVQDMDHENMFWYRQDPGLGLRLIYFSYDVKMKEKGDIPEGYSVSREKKERFSLILESASTNQTSMYLCASSSGSRGRYQPQHFGDGTRLSIL.